The 21 T cell receptor beta chains given below trace back to one sample, sequenced in a study of vaccination effects on CD4 cells after COVID-19. Their target antigens are unknown. Ahead of sequencing, the ViraFEST assay grew antigen-specific CD4+ T cells using viral peptide pools. Following 10 days of culture, CD4+ T cells were isolated. The vaccine recipients had no prior SARS-CoV-2 infection, with negative nucleocapsid antibodies. Sequencing used immunoSEQ multiplex PCR; TCRdb keeps in-frame clones, though not all of them. The repertoire consists of about 73,000 clones, with roughly 79% occurring once and the leading ten covering less than 3%. The sequencing here drew on CD4+ T cells from PBMCs cultured with HCoV-NL63 spike peptides, taken before COVID-19 vaccination. Source of these receptors: a human donor who received a COVID-19 vaccine.

This clone occurred once. The chain couples TRBV10-3 to TRBJ1-2; tentative D call: TRBD1 (5 bases). In germline, CDR1 is ENHRY, CDR2 SYGVKD. The V end was cut by 0 bases, the J end by 5 bases, with 13 bases between. This CDR3 is 15 amino acids long. CDR3 sequence: CAISESPGSAYGYTF. The CDR3 DNA sequence: TGTGCCATCAGTGAGTCGCCAGGGTCGGCTTATGGCTACACCTTC.

The rearrangement links TRBV7-2 to TRBJ1-1, with D possibly matching TRBD1 (5 bases). Trimming took off 2 bases at V and 4 bases at J, with 14 bases between the two ends. The CDR3 consists of 15 residues. From germline, CDR1 is SGHTA and CDR2 FQGNSA. CDR3 sequence: CASSLNRGGATEAFF. CDR3 nucleotides: TGTGCCAGCAGCTTAAACCGTGGGGGTGCCACTGAAGCTTTCTTT. Variable domain in full (rest from reference TRBV7-2 and TRBJ1-1): GAGVSQSPSNKVTEKGKDVELRCDPISGHTALYWYRQSLGQGLEFLIYFQGNSAPDKSGLPSDRFSAERTGGSVSTLTIQRTQQEDSAVYLCASSLNRGGATEAFFGQGTRLTVV.

The genes are TRBV28 and TRBJ1-2; no clear D. The CDR3 has 11 residues. The V and J ends lost 0 bases and 8 bases respectively, with 4 bases between them. Germline lookup yields CDR1 MDHEN and CDR2 SYDVKM. CDR3 amino acids: CASSLWGGYTF. The DNA of the CDR3 is TGTGCCAGCAGTTTATGGGGCGGCTACACCTTC.

The genes are TRBV19 and TRBJ2-5, with D uncertain. The CDR3 is 14 amino acids. Germline CDR1 LNHDA, CDR2 SQIVND (reference sequence). V lost 0 bases, J lost 2 bases, and 7 bases lay in between. The CDR3 DNA follows: TGTGCCAGTAGTATAGATCATACTCAAGAGACCCAGTACTTC. This sequence encodes CASSIDHTQETQYF.

J is TRBJ2-7 and V is TRBV30; weak D call: TRBD2 (5 bases). This CDR3 has 14 residues. V lost 4 bases and J lost 1, with 14 bases in between. The V gene's germline CDR1 is GTSNPN and CDR2 SVGIG (reference sequence). The CDR3 DNA reads as TGTGCCTGGATCGGGGTTAGAGGGTCCTACGAGCAGTACGTC. Protein: CAWIGVRGSYEQYV.

The J gene is TRBJ2-3, the V gene TRBV5-1; D not resolved. The V gene lost 4 bases and the J gene lost 6 bases, with 6 bases spanning the gap. CDR1 and CDR2 from the germline V gene are SGHRS and YFSETQ. The CDR3 covers 11 residues. Written as DNA, the CDR3 is TGCGCCAGCAGCCAAAGCGATACGCAGTATTTT. Amino acids: CASSQSDTQYF.

This chain uses TRBV30 with TRBJ1-2; TRBD1 matches 7 bases. V lost 3 bases and J lost 8; bases outside the gene matches: 6. Germline loops: CDR1 GTSNPN, CDR2 SVGIG (reference sequence). The CDR3 has 12 residues. The CDR3, as DNA: TGTGCCTGGAGGGGGACAGAAGGAGGCTACACCTTC. Amino acid sequence: CAWRGTEGGYTF.

There are a few counts of this clone. The CDR3 DNA follows: TGTGCCAGCAGTTCGGGGGCCCACGCTAAGCAGTACGTC. Its protein product is CASSSGAHAKQYV. The chain joins TRBV6-9 to TRBJ2-7; D may correspond to TRBD1 or TRBD2 (6 bases each). CDR1 and CDR2 (germline): MNHGY, SVAAGI. This CDR3 contains 13 residues. Deletions cut 4 bases from V and 8 bases from J, with 15 bases between.

The rearrangement joins TRBV7-2 to TRBJ1-2; 8 bases align to TRBD1. From germline, CDR1 is SGHTA and CDR2 FQGNSA. This CDR3 has 15 residues. The V segment lost 5 bases and the J segment 2 bases; nucleotides outside the gene matches: 7. The CDR3 nucleotides are TGTGCCAGCAGCATTCCGGGACAGGCGAACTATGGCTACACCTTC. Protein sequence: CASSIPGQANYGYTF.

This chain joins TRBV6-1 and TRBJ2-2; tentatively, D is TRBD2 (5 bases). The germline V gene encodes CDR1 MNHNS and CDR2 SASEGT. The V end lost 1 base, the J end lost 4 bases, and 10 bases lay between the germline ends. The CDR3 runs to 15 residues. The CDR3 region has the DNA TGTGCCAGCAGTGAAGGAGTAAGCGGCACCGGGGAGCTGTTTTTT. This sequence encodes CASSEGVSGTGELFF.

CDR3 DNA: TGTGCCTGGAGTGGGTCTTTGTCTCGGGAGCAGTACGTC. This encodes CAWSGSLSREQYV. This sequence joins TRBV30 and TRBJ2-7; D is unclear. Looked up from germline, CDR1 is GTSNPN and CDR2 is SVGIG (reference sequence). V lost 1 base and J 7 bases, leaving 14 bases between the germline ends. This CDR3 has 13 residues.

This clone has just a few counts. The chain employs TRBV7-2 and TRBJ2-2, with 7 nucleotides matching TRBD1. The CDR3 length is 14 residues. The J segment lost 4 bases and the V segment lost 5 bases, leaving 4 bases of the junction unmatched. Germline values: CDR1 SGHTA, CDR2 FQGNSA. CDR3 DNA sequence: TGTGCCAGCAGCCCGGGACAGACCACCGGGGAGCTGTTTTTT. This codes for CASSPGQTTGELFF.

The gene calls are TRBV5-1 and TRBJ1-4, with 10 bases fitting TRBD1. J gave up 4 bases and V 5 bases, and 2 bases lay outside the gene matches. This CDR3 has 14 residues. Germline V gene data show CDR1 as SGHRS and CDR2 as YFSETQ. CDR3 DNA: TGCGCCAGCAGGACAGGGGGCGATAATGAAAAACTGTTTTTT. Translated, it gives CASRTGGDNEKLFF.

V gene TRBV11-2 combines with J gene TRBJ2-3; D not certain. Trimming removed 2 bases at V and 0 bases at J, with 12 bases between. The CDR3 sequence is 16 residues long. Germline V gives CDR1 SGHAT, CDR2 FQNNGV. CDR3 DNA: TGTGCCAGCAGCTTACAGATGGGATTTAGCACAGATACGCAGTATTTT. Protein: CASSLQMGFSTDTQYF.

The V call is TRBV10-2, the J call TRBJ2-3, with 7 bases identical to TRBD2. The CDR3 is 14 residues long. With 6 bases clipped from V and 0 bases from J, the junction kept 3 bases outside the gene matches. Germline-derived CDR1 and CDR2 are WSHSY and SAAADI. In DNA, the CDR3 is TGCGCCAGCAGGACTAGCAGTAGCACAGATACGCAGTATTTT. It codes for CASRTSSSTDTQYF.

The rearrangement links TRBV5-8 to TRBJ2-4; 10 positions agree with TRBD2. CDR3 length: 18 amino acids. CDR1 is SGHTS, CDR2 YDEGEE, per germline. V dropped 7 bases and J dropped 1; count of bases not matched to a gene: 14. The CDR3 nucleotides are TGTGCCAGCCCGGTTGGACTAGCGGTCTTTGTGGCCAAAAACATTCAGTACTTC. Its protein product is CASPVGLAVFVAKNIQYF.

The chain links TRBV5-1 to TRBJ2-3; TRBD1 aligns across 8 bases. This CDR3 has 14 residues. The germline CDR1 and CDR2 sequences are SGHRS and YFSETQ. The trim removed 4 bases at V and 6 bases at J, leaving 7 bases unmatched. The CDR3 protein is CASSQDRAGDTQYF. The CDR3 DNA reads TGCGCCAGCAGCCAGGACAGGGCGGGGGATACGCAGTATTTT. Looking up the rest from reference TRBV5-1 and TRBJ2-3 gives the full variable domain: KAGVTQTPRYLIKTRGQQVTLSCSPISGHRSVSWYQQTPGQGLQFLFEYFSETQRNKGNFPGRFSGRQFSNSRSEMNVSTLELGDSALYLCASSQDRAGDTQYFGPGTRLTVL.

The chain carries TRBV4-2 and TRBJ1-2; no clear D. The CDR3 sequence is 15 residues long. V shed 1 base and J shed 4 bases, with 13 bases lying between them. Per the germline V gene, CDR1 is LGHNA and CDR2 is YNFKEQ. The CDR3 nucleotides read TGTGCCAGCAGCCAAGGCCTGGTGGGGAGCTATGGCTACACCTTC. Translated: CASSQGLVGSYGYTF.

The chain uses TRBV28 and TRBJ1-5; D is uncertain. This CDR3 comprises 13 residues. The germline CDR1 and CDR2 sequences are MDHEN and SYDVKM. The V end lost 5 bases, the J end lost 0 bases, and 5 bases lay between the germline ends. CDR3 DNA sequence: TGTGCCAGCAGTCAAAATAGCAATCAGCCCCAGCATTTT. Translated: CASSQNSNQPQHF.

This chain uses TRBV5-1 with TRBJ1-2, with D unclear. CDR1 is SGHRS and CDR2 is YFSETQ in the germline V gene. This CDR3 has 14 amino acids. Trimming left V 4 bases short and J 6 bases short, with 16 bases between. The CDR3 is CASSRESIPDGYTF. The CDR3 bases are TGCGCCAGCAGCCGGGAATCAATCCCGGATGGCTACACCTTC.

The V and J genes are TRBV6-5 and TRBJ1-2, with a weak D call TRBD1 (6 bases). The CDR3 loop spans 15 amino acids. Germline V CDR1 and CDR2: MNHEY, SVGAGI. The V gene lost 7 bases and the J gene lost 4 bases, with 19 bases spanning the gap. The CDR3 coding sequence is TGTGCCAGCATCCCCCGAGGGGGATCAAGCTATGGCTACACCTTC. As protein: CASIPRGGSSYGYTF.